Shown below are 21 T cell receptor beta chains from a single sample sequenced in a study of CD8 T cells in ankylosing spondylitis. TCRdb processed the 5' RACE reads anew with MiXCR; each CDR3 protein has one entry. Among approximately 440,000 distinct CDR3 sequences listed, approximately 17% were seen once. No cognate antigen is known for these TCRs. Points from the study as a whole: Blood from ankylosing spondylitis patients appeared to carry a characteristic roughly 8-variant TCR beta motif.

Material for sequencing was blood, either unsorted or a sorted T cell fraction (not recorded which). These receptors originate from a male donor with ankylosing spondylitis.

CDR3 sequence: CASSDREDYGYTF. The CDR3 DNA is TGTGCCAGCAGTGACAGAGAAGACTATGGCTACACCTTC. The chain links TRBV2 to TRBJ1-2; D remains ambiguous. The CDR3 loop spans 13 amino acids. CDR1 is SNHLY, CDR2 FYNNEI, per germline. Trimming left V 3 bases short and J 3 bases short, with 8 bases between.

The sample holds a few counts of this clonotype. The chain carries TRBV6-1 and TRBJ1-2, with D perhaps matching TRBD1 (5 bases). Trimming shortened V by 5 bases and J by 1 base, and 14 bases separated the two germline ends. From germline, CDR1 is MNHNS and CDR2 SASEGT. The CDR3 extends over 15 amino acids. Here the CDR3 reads CASSRGDRDNYGYTF. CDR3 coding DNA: TGTGCCAGCAGTAGGGGCGATAGGGATAACTATGGCTACACCTTC.

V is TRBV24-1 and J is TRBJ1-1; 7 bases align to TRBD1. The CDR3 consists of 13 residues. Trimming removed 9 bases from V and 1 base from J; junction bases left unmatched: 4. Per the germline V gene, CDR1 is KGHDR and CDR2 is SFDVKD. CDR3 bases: TGTGCCACCCGAGACAGGGCGAACACTGAAGCTTTCTTT. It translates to CATRDRANTEAFF.

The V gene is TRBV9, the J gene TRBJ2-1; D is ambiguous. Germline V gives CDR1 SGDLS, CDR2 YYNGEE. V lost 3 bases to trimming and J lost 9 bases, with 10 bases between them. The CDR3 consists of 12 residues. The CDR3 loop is CASSDPKREQFF. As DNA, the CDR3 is TGTGCCAGCAGCGACCCGAAACGTGAGCAGTTCTTC.

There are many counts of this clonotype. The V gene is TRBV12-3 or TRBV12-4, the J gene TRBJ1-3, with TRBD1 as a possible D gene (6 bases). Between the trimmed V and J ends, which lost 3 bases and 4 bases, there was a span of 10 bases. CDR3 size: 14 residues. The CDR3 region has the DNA TGTGCCAGCAGTTTCGAAAGGGGGGGAAACACCATATATTTT. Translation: CASSFERGGNTIYF.

DNA of the CDR3: TGTGCCAGCAGCTTGTACACGGGGGTCCTCTACAATGAGCAGTTCTTC. Its protein is CASSLYTGVLYNEQFF. This chain links TRBV5-6 with TRBJ2-1; D might be TRBD2 (6 bases). This CDR3 spans 16 amino acids. Per germline, CDR1 SGHDT and CDR2 YYEEEE. Deletions cut 1 base from V and 3 bases from J, with 14 bases between.

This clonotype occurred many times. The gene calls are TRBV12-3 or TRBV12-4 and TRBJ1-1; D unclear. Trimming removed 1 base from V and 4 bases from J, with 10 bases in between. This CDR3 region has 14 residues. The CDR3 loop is CASSLVPHITEAFF. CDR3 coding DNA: TGTGCCAGCAGTTTAGTACCCCATATCACTGAAGCTTTCTTT.

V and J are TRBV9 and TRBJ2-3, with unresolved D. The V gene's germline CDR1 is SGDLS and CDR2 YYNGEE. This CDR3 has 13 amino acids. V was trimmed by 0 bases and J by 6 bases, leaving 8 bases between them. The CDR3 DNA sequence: TGTGCCAGCAGCGTAGATGAAGCGGATACGCAGTATTTT. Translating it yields CASSVDEADTQYF.

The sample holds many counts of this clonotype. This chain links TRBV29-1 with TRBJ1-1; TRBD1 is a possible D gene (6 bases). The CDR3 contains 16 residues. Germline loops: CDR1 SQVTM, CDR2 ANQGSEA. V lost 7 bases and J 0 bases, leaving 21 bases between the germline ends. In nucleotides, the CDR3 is TGCAGCGCAACGCCATACAGGGTCCTTATGAACACTGAAGCTTTCTTT. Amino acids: CSATPYRVLMNTEAFF.

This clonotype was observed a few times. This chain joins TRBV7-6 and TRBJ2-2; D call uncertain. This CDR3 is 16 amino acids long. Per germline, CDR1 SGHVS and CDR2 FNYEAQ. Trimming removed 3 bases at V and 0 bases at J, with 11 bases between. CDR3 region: CASSFTAPSNTGELFF. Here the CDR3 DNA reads TGTGCCAGCAGCTTTACAGCTCCATCGAACACCGGGGAGCTGTTTTTT.

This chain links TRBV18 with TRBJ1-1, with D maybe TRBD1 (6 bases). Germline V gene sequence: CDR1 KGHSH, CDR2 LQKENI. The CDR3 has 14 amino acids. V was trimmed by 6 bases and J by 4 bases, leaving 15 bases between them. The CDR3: CASSLTGSGTEAFF. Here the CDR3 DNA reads TGTGCCAGCTCGCTGACAGGTAGTGGCACTGAAGCTTTCTTT.

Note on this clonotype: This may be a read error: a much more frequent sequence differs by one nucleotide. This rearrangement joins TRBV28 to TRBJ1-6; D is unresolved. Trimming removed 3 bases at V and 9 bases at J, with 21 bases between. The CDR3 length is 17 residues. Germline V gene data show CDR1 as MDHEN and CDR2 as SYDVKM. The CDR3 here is CASSLSGSRRFSSPLHF. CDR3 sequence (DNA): TGTGCCAGCAGTTTGAGTGGTAGCAGGAGGTTCAGTTCACCCCTCCACTTT.

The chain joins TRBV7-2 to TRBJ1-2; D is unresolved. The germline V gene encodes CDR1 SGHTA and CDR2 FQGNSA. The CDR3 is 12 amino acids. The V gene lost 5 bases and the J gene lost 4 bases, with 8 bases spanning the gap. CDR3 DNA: TGTGCCAGCAGCGCGACCGTCTATGGCTACACCTTC. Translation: CASSATVYGYTF.

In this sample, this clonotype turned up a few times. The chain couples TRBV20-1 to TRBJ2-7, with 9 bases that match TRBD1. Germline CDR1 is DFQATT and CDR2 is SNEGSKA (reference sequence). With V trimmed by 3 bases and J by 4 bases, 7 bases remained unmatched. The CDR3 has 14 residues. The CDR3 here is CSASPGQGRYEQYF. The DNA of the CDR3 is TGCAGTGCTAGTCCGGGACAGGGAAGATACGAGCAGTACTTC.

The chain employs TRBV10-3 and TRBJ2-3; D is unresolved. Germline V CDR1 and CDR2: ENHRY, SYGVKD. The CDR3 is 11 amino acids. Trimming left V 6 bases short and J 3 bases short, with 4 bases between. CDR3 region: CAISETDTQYF. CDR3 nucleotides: TGTGCCATCAGCGAAACAGATACGCAGTATTTT.

CDR3 bases: TGTGCCACCAGTGATTCTAAACCGACTAGCGGGGGGGCCGTCGATGAGCAGTTCTTC. Translation: CATSDSKPTSGGAVDEQFF. The chain carries TRBV24-1 and TRBJ2-1; 14 bases agree with TRBD2. V lost 2 bases to trimming and J lost 8 bases; unmatched junction nucleotides: 13. The CDR3 is made up of 19 amino acids. The germline gives CDR1 KGHDR, CDR2 SFDVKD.

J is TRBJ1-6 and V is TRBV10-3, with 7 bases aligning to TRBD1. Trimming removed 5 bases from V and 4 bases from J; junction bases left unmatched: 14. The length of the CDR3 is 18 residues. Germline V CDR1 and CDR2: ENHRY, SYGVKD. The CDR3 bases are TGTGCCATCAGTAGTGGCGGCAGGGGGTCAGGGTATAATTCACCCCTCCACTTT. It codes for CAISSGGRGSGYNSPLHF.

CDR3 sequence (DNA): TGTGCCAGCAGCCTAAGCGGGACGGGCGGGGAGCTGTTTTTT. It translates to CASSLSGTGGELFF. The chain links TRBV3-1 to TRBJ2-2, with TRBD2 identical over 7 bases. Trimming at V came to 4 bases and at J to 7 bases, leaving 6 bases not matched to a gene. This CDR3 is 14 amino acids long. In germline, CDR1 is LGHDT, CDR2 YNNKEL (reference sequence).

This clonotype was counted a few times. CDR3 bases: TGCAGTGTTAGGGACCCGGCGAACTATGGCTACACCTTC. It is translated as CSVRDPANYGYTF. This rearrangement joins TRBV20-1 to TRBJ1-2, with a tentative D call TRBD1 (5 bases). The CDR3 consists of 13 residues. V was clipped by 7 bases and J by 2 bases, with 14 bases between them. Looked up from germline, CDR1 is DFQATT and CDR2 is SNEGSKA (reference sequence).

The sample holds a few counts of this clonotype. In DNA form, the CDR3 reads TGTGCCAGCAGCCGGATTTTTTCCTCGGGTGGAAACACCATATATTTT. It specifies CASSRIFSSGGNTIYF. The chain joins TRBV5-5 to TRBJ1-3; unclear D gene. Germline values: CDR1 SGHKS, CDR2 YYEKEE (reference sequence). The germline V and J ends were trimmed by 4 bases and 3 bases, with 17 bases remaining between them. The CDR3 totals 16 residues. The full variable domain, rest sourced from reference TRBV5-5 and TRBJ1-3, is DAGVTQSPTHLIKTRGQQVTLRCSPISGHKSVSWYQQVLGQGPQFIFQYYEKEERGRGNFPDRFSARQFPNYSSELNVNALLLGDSALYLCASSRIFSSGGNTIYFGEGSWLTVV.

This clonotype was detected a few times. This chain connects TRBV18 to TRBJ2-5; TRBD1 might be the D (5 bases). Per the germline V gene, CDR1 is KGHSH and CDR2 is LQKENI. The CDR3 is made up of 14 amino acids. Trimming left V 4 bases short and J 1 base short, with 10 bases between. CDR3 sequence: CASSQTDSQETQYF. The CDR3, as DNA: TGTGCCAGCTCACAGACAGACAGCCAAGAGACCCAGTACTTC. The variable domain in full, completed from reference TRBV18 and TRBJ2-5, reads NAGVMQNPRHLVRRRGQEARLRCSPMKGHSHVYWYRQLPEEGLKFMVYLQKENIIDESGMPKERFSAEFPKEGPSILRIQQVVRGDSAAYFCASSQTDSQETQYFGPGTRLLVL.